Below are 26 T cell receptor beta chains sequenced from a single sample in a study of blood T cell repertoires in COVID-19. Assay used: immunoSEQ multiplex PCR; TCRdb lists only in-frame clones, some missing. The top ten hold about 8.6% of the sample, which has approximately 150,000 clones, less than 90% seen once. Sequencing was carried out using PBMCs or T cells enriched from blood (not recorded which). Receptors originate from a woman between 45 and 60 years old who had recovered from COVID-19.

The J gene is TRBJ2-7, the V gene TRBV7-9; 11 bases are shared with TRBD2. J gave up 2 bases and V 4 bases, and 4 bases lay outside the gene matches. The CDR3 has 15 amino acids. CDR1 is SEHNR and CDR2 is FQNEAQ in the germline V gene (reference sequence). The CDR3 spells CASSSTSGSPYEQYF. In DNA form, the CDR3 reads TGTGCCAGCAGCTCCACTAGCGGGAGTCCCTACGAGCAGTACTTC.

CDR3 amino acids: CASTRREGETQYF. The CDR3 nucleotides are TGTGCCAGCACCCGTAGGGAGGGGGAGACCCAGTACTTC. The chain carries TRBV3-1 (or the pseudogene TRBV3-2) and TRBJ2-5; TRBD2 matches at 7 bases. The CDR3 covers 13 residues. The ends lost 7 bases at V and 5 bases at J; junction bases unmatched: 7. Germline V gene data show CDR1 as LGHDT and CDR2 as YNNKEL (reference sequence).

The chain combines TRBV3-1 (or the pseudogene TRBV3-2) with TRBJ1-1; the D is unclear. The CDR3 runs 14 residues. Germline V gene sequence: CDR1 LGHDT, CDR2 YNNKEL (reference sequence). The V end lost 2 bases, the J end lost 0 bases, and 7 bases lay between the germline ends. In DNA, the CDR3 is TGTGCCAGCAGCCAACCCCCCATGAACACTGAAGCTTTCTTT. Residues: CASSQPPMNTEAFF.

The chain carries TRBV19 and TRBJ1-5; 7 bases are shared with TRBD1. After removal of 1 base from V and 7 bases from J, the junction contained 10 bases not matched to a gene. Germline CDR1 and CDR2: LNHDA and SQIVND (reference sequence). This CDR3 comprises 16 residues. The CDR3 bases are TGTGCCAGTAGTATAGTGTGGGACAGAACATCACAGCCCCAGCATTTT. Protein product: CASSIVWDRTSQPQHF.

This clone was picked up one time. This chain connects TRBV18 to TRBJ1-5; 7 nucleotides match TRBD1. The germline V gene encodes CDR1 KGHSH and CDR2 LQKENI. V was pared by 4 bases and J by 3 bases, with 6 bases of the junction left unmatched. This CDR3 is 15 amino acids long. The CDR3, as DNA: TGTGCCAGCTCACAAGGGGGCTTGCCCAATCAGCCCCAGCATTTT. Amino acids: CASSQGGLPNQPQHF.

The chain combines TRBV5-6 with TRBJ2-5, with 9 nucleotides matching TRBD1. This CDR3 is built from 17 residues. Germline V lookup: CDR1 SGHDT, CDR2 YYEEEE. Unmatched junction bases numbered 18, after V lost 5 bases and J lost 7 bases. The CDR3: CASSYQGGTGSAGTQYF. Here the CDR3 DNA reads TGTGCCAGCAGTTACCAGGGGGGGACAGGGTCAGCGGGGACCCAGTACTTC.

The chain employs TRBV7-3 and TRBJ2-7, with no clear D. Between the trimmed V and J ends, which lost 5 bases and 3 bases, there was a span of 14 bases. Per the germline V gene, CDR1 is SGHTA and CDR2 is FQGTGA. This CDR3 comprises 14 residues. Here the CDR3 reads CASSPQASGYEQYF. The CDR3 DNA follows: TGTGCCAGCAGCCCCCAGGCATCAGGCTACGAGCAGTACTTC.

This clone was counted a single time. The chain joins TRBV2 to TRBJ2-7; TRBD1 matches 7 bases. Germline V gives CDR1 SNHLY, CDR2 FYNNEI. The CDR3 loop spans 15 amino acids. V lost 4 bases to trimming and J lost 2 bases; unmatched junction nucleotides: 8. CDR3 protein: CASSGGQPLTYEQYF. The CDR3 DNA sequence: TGTGCCAGCAGTGGGGGACAGCCCCTCACCTACGAGCAGTACTTC. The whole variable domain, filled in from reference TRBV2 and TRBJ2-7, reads EPEVTQTPSHQVTQMGQEVILRCVPISNHLYFYWYRQILGQKVEFLVSFYNNEISEKSEIFDDQFSVERPDGSNFTLKIRSTKLEDSAMYFCASSGGQPLTYEQYFGPGTRLTVT.

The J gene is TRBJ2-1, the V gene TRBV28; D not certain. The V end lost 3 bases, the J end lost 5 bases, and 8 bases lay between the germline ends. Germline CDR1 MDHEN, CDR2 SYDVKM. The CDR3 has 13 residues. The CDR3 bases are TGTGCCAGCAGTTTCGGGTGGAACAATGAGCAGTTCTTC. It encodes CASSFGWNNEQFF.

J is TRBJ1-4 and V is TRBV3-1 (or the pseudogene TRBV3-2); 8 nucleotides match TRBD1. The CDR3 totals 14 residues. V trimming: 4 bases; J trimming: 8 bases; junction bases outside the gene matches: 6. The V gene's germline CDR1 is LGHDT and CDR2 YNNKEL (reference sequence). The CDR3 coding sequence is TGTGCCAGCAGCCTGGGACAGGTGGGCGAAAAACTGTTTTTT. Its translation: CASSLGQVGEKLFF.

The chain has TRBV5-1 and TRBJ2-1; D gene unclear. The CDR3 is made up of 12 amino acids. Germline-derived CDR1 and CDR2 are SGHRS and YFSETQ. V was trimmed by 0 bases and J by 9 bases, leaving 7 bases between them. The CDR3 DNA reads TGCGCCAGCAGCTTGGGGGCCAGTGAGCAGTTCTTC. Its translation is CASSLGASEQFF.

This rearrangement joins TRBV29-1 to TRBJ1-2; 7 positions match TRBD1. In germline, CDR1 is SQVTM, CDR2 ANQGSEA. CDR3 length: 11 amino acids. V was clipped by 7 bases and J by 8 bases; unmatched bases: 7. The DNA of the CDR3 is TGCAGCGCACAGGGGAAAAGAGGCTACACCTTC. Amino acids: CSAQGKRGYTF.

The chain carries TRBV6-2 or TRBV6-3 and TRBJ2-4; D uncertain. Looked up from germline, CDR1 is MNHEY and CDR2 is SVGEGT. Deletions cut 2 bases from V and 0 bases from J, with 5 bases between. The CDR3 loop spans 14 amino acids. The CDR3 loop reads CASSYGLAKNIQYF. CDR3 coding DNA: TGTGCCAGCAGTTACGGGCTAGCCAAAAACATTCAGTACTTC.

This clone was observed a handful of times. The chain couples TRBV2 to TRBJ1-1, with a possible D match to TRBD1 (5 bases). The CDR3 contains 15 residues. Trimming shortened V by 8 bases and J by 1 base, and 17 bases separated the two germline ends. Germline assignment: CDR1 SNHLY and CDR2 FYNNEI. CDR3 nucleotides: TGTGCCAGCCGGGGACTCCGGGTCAAGAACACTGAAGCTTTCTTT. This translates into CASRGLRVKNTEAFF.

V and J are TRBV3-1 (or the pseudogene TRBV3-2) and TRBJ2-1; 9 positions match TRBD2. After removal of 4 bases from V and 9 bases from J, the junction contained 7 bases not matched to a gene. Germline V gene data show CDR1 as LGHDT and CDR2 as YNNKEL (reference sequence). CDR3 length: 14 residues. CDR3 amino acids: CASSPLAGESEQFF. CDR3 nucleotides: TGTGCCAGCAGCCCCTTAGCGGGAGAGAGTGAGCAGTTCTTC.

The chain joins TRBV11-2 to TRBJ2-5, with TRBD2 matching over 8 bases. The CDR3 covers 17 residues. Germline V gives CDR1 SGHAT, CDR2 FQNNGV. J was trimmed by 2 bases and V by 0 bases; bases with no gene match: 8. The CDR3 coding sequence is TGTGCCAGCAGCTTAGATCTGCGAACGGGAGGGCAAGAGACCCAGTACTTC. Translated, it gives CASSLDLRTGGQETQYF.

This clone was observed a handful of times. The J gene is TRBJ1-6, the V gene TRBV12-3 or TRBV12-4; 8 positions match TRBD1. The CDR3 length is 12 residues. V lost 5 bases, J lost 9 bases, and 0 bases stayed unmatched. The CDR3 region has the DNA TGTGCCAGCAGTGGACAGGGTTCACCCCTCCACTTT. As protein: CASSGQGSPLHF.

CDR3 residues: CASSLLLQGLGEKLFF. Here the CDR3 DNA reads TGTGCCAGCAGCTTGCTGTTACAGGGGCTGGGCGAAAAACTGTTTTTT. The chain employs TRBV5-8 and TRBJ1-4, with TRBD1 identical over 7 bases. V gave up 1 base and J gave up 8 bases; unmatched junction bases: 11. CDR3 length equals 16 residues. The germline gives CDR1 SGHTS, CDR2 YDEGEE.

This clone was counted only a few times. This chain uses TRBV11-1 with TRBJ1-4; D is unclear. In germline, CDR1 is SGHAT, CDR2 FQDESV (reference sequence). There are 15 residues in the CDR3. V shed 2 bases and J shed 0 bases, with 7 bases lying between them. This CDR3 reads CASSLSAATNEKLFF. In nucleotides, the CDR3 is TGTGCCAGCAGCTTATCGGCGGCAACTAATGAAAAACTGTTTTTT.

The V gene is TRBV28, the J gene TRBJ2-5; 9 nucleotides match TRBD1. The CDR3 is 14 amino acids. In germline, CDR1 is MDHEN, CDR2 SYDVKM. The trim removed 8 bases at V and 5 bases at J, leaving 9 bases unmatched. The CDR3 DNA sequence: TGTGCCAGCCGCGCGGGACAGGGCTCGGAGACCCAGTACTTC. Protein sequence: CASRAGQGSETQYF.

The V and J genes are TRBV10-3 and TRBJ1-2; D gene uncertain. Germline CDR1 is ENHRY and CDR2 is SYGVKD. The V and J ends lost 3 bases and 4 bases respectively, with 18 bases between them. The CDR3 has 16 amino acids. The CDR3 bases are TGTGCCATCAGTGATTTCGTAGCCGGCGACTTCTATGGCTACACCTTC. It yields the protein CAISDFVAGDFYGYTF.

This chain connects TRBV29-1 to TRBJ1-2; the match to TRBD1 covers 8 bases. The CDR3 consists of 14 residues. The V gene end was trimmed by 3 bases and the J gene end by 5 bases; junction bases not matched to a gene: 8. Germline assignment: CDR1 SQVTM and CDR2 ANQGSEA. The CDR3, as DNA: TGCAGCGTTGATGGGCCGACAGGGGCATATGGCTACACCTTC. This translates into CSVDGPTGAYGYTF. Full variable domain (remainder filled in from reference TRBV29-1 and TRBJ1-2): SAVISQKPSRDICQRGTSLTIQCQVDSQVTMMFWYRQQPGQSLTLIATANQGSEATYESGFVIDKFPISRPNLTFSTLTVSNMSPEDSSIYLCSVDGPTGAYGYTFGSGTRLTVV.

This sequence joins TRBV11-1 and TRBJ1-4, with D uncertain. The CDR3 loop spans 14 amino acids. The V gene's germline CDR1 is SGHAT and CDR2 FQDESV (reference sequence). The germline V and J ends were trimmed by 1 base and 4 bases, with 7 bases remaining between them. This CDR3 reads CASSLGSLNEKLFF. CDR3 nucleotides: TGTGCCAGCAGCTTAGGAAGCCTTAATGAAAAACTGTTTTTT.

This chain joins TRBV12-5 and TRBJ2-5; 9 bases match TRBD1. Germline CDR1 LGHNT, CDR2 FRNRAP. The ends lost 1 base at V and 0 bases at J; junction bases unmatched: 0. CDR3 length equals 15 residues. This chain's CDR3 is CASGLGQGDQETQYF. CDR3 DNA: TGTGCTAGTGGTTTGGGACAGGGGGACCAAGAGACCCAGTACTTC.

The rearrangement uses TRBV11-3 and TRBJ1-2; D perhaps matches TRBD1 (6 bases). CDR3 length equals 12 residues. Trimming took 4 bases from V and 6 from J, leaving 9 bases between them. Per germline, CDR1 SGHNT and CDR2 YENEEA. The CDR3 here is CASSWHRDGYTF. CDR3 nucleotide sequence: TGTGCCAGCAGCTGGCACAGGGATGGCTACACCTTC.

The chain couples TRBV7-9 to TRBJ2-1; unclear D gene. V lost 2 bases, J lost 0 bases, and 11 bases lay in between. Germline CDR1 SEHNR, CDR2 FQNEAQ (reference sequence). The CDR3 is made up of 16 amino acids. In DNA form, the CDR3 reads TGTGCCAGCAGCTTATCCCCCCTTAGCTCCTACAATGAGCAGTTCTTC. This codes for CASSLSPLSSYNEQFF. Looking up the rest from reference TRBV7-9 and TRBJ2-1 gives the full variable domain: DTGVSQNPRHKITKRGQNVTFRCDPISEHNRLYWYRQTLGQGPEFLTYFQNEAQLEKSRLLSDRFSAERPKGSFSTLEIQRTEQGDSAMYLCASSLSPLSSYNEQFFGPGTRLTVL.